The sequence of this T cell receptor (beta chain) was determined in a study of blood T cell repertoires in COVID-19 (TCRdb year 2020). In terms of the full investigation: The collaborator samples originated in the United States, Italy and Spain and spanned the acute and convalescent phases of COVID-19. The material from the prospective study consisted of cDNA or gDNA derived from T cells, B-cell-depleted T cells, or PBMCs. Subjects who had been exposed to COVID-19, were actively infected with it, or had recovered from it provided the deeply sampled blood TCRbeta repertoires that made up the dataset. A freely available public database, intended as a resource for researchers studying the immune response to SARS-CoV-2, is where the repertoires were released. The samples were drawn from two sources: the first 160 participants of the ongoing ImmuneRACE study, and approximately 1,300 subjects contributed by 6 global collaborators. Nearly every sample came with metadata listing a de-identified subject ID, COVID-19 status, age in years and sex. HLA class I and class II types, where available, came from metadata supplied by the sample provider rather than from assay-based typing.

This clone was counted only a few times. Its antigen is currently not known. The sample holds no much larger clone one base away, and base qualities are not on file. TCRbeta CDR3 regions were amplified from genomic DNA by means of the immunoSEQ Assay, a bias-controlled multiplex PCR. The original methods were these. The number of nucleated cells in each sample was estimated by amplification of reference gene primers within the assay. To quantify the absolute abundance of each unique TCRbeta CDR3 rearrangement, sequence reads were collapsed and filtered. For each sample, productive Simpson clonality was calculated as the square root of Simpson's diversity index over productive rearrangements. In its TCRdb copy, this immuneACCESS table keeps in-frame sequences only and misses some clones. Where compared with another copy, unresolved V genes explain less than half of these, and the others have no known cause. The V and J calls and clone size were taken over from that table, and D and trimming were inferred from the DNA. In this sample the table shows 150,000 to 200,000 clones, approximately 86% of which occur a single time. Of the sample, around 2% falls within the top ten clones.

CDR3 length: 15 amino acids, cysteine to phenylalanine. Of all the DNA, just the CDR3 is kept, 45 bases in frame from base 1. Germline trimming amounts to 3 bases on V and 3 bases on J, with 1 as the count of junction bases outside the gene matches. CDR1 ENHRY and CDR2 SYGVKD were looked up in the germline V gene. Findings and caveats that apply to the study as a whole: The quantity of clinical and demographic metadata differed by source and by participant and was supplied without curation.

Participants in the prospective study were enrolled through a virtual design, were aged roughly 18 to 100 years, and lived in under 25 United States geographic areas. In the prospective study, participants were assigned to cohorts based on the clinical history participants reported in a screening survey and a study questionnaire. Recovered participants in ImmuneRACE Cohort 3 were defined by two consecutive negative NP/OP PCR tests, clearance by a healthcare professional, or resolution of symptoms. Each participant in the prospective study had whole blood, serum and a nasopharyngeal or oropharyngeal swab collected by mobile phlebotomists. Over a roughly two-month period, participants in the prospective study had the option of providing additional blood draws and questionnaires. Blood samples from the prospective study were shipped frozen or at room temperature prior to DNA extraction.

The rearranged chain carries TRBV10-3 and TRBJ2-1, and 11 junction bases match TRBD2. Sequencing used PBMCs or T cells enriched from blood (not recorded which). This TCR was recovered from a woman in her twenties or thirties who had recovered from COVID-19. The nucleotide sequence reads TGTGCCATCAGTGACGGACTAGCGGGCTACAATGAGCAGTTCTTC. It translates as CAISDGLAGYNEQFF.